Described below is a single TCR beta chain sequence and its context. The antigen is undetermined. At one end, the junction sequence differs from germline, possibly due to a read error. This specimen belongs to a study of T-cell reconstitution after alpha-beta-depleted transplantation in children. Notes on the study in general: Some patients' high day-60 TCRbeta diversity was traced to surviving recipient T cells and thymic progenitors. Reportedly, alpha-beta T cells present about two months post-transplant originated from several hundred expanded clones of graft origin.

For TCRbeta, the library was prepared with unique molecular identifiers. TCRdb passed the PCR reads through MiXCR, listing each CDR3 protein once. In the table there are more than 500,000 distinct CDR3 sequences, more than 9.5% of which are singletons. Germline V gene lookup returns CDR1 MNHEY and CDR2 SVGAGI. The CDR3 runs to 13 residues. This receptor was identified in a female patient between 2 and 15 years old who had a stem cell transplant for aplastic anemia, so the T cells may come from the graft donor. Sequenced here: PBMCs, mostly from graft donor cells, sampled 180 days after TCRalphabeta/CD19-depleted stem cell transplant. The chain couples TRBV6-5 to TRBJ2-7; D is unresolved. For the CDR3, the DNA is TGTGCCAGCAGTTTATCCAGTTCCTACGACCAGTACTTC. Encoded protein: CASSLSSSYDQYF.